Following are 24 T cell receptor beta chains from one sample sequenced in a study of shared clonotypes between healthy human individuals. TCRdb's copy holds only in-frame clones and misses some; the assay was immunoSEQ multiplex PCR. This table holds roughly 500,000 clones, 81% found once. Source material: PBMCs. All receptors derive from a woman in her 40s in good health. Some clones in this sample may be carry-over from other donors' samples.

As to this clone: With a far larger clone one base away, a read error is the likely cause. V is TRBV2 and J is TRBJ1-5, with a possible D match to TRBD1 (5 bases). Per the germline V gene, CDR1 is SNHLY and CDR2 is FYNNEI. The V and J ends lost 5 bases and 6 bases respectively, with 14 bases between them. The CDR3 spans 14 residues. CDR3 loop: CASSNGGDGQPQHF. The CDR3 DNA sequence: TGTGCCAGCAGTAATGGCGGGGACGGTCAGCCCCAGCATTTT.

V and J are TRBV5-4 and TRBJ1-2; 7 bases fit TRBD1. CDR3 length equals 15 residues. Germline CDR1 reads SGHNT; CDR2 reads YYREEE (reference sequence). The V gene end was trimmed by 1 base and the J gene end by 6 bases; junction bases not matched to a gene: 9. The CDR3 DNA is TGTGCCAGCAGCTTGTCTACAGGGGTAAAGAATGGCTACACCTTC. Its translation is CASSLSTGVKNGYTF.

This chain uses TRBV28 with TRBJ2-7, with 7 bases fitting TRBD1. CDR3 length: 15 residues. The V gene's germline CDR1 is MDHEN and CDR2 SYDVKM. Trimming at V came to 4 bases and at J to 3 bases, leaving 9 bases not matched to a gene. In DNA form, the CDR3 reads TGTGCCAGCAGTTCCGGGACAGCCTCCTTCTACGAGCAGTACTTC. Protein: CASSSGTASFYEQYF.

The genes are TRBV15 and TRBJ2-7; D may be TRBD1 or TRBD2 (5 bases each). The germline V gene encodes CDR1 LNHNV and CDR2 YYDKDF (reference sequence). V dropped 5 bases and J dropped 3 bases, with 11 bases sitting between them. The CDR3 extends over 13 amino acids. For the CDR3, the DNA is TGTGCCACCAGCGTGGGACCGGACTACGAGCAGTACTTC. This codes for CATSVGPDYEQYF.

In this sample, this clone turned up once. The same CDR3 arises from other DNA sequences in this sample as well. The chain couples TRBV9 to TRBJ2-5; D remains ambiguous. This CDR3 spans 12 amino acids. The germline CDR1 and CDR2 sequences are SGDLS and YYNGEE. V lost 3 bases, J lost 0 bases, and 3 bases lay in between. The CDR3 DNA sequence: TGTGCCAGCAGCGGGAACCAAGAGACCCAGTACTTC. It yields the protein CASSGNQETQYF.

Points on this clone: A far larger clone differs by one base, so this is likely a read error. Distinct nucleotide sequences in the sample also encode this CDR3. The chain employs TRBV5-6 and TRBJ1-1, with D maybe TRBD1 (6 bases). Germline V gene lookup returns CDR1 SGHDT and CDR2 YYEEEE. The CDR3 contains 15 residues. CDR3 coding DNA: TGTGCCAGTAGCTTGGGACAACGACAGAGGCGGGAAGCTTTCTTT. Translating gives CASSLGQRQRREAFF.

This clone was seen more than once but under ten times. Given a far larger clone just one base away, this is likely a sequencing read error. Written as DNA, the CDR3 is TGCAGCGTTGAAGTAGGGGGCTATGAAAAACTGTTTTTT. Translation: CSVEVGGYEKLFF. The rearrangement joins TRBV29-1 to TRBJ1-4; 7 bases match TRBD1. Germline V gives CDR1 SQVTM, CDR2 ANQGSEA. Trimming at V came to 1 base and at J to 6 bases, leaving 2 bases not matched to a gene. The CDR3 has 13 amino acids.

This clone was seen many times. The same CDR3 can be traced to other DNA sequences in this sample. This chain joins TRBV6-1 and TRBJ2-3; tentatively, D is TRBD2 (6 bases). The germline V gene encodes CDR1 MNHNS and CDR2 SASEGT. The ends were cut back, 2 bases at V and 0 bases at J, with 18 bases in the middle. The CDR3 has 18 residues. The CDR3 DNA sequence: TGTGCCAGCAGTGAAAGTGGGGGGTTCAGCACTAGCACAGATACGCAGTATTTT. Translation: CASSESGGFSTSTDTQYF.

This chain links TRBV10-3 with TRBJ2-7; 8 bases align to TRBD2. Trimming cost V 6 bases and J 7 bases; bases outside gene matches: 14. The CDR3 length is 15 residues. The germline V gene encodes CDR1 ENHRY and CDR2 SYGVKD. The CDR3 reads CAISYAGLVSKEQYF. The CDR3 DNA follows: TGTGCCATCAGCTATGCGGGACTAGTGTCTAAGGAGCAGTACTTC.

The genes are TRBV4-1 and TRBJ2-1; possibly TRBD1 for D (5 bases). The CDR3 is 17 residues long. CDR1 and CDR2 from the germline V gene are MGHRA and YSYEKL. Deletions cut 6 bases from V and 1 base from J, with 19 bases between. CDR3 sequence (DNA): TGCGCCAGCAGACGCACCCGCAGGGAATGGTCCTACAATGAGCAGTTCTTC. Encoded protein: CASRRTRREWSYNEQFF.

The CDR3, as DNA: TGTGCCTGGATGTGGGACAGCCGTCTCCAGGGCTATGGCTACACCTTC. Translated: CAWMWDSRLQGYGYTF. The chain combines TRBV30 with TRBJ1-2; 7 nucleotides line up with TRBD1. There are 16 residues in the CDR3. The germline gives CDR1 GTSNPN, CDR2 SVGIG (reference sequence). The V and J ends lost 4 bases and 4 bases, in that order; junction bases with no gene match: 15. Supplemented by reference TRBV30 and TRBJ1-2, the full variable domain reads SQTIHQWPATLVQPVGSPLSLECTVEGTSNPNLYWYRQAAGRGLQLLFYSVGIGQISSEVPQNLSASRPQDRQFILSSKKLLLSDSGFYLCAWMWDSRLQGYGYTFGSGTRLTVV.

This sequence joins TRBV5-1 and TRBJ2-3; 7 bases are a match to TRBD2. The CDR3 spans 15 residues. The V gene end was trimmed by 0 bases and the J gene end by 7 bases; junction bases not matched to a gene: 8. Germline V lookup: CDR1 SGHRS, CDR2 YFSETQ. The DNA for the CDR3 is TGCGCCAGCAGCTTGGCAGTGACTAGCCTAAATACGCAGTATTTT. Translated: CASSLAVTSLNTQYF.

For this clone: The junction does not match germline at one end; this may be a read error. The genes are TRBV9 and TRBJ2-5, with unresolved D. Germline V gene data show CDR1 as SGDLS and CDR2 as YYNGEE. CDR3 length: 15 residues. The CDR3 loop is CASSVEVFPQGTQYF. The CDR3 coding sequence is TGTGCCAGCAGCGTAGAGGTGTTCCCACAAGGGACCCAGTACTTC.

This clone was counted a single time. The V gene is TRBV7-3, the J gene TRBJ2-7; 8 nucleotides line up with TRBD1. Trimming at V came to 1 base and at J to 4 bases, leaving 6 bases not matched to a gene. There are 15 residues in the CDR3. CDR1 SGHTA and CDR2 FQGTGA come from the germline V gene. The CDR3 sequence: CASSLIQGAGYEQYF. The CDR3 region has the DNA TGTGCCAGCAGCTTAATTCAGGGGGCGGGGTACGAGCAGTACTTC.

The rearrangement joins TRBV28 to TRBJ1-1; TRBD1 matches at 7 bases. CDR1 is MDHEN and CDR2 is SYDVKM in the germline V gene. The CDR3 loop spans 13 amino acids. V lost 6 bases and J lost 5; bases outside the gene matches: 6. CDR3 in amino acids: CASRRQGGTEAFF. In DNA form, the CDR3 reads TGTGCCAGCAGACGACAGGGAGGGACTGAAGCTTTCTTT.

CDR3 sequence: CSAGQGLGEKLFF. DNA for the CDR3: TGCAGCGCGGGACAGGGATTAGGTGAAAAACTGTTTTTT. J is TRBJ1-4 and V is TRBV29-1, with 9 bases identical to TRBD1. The junction had 7 bases not matched to a gene; V was cut back by 7 bases and J by 7 bases. CDR1 and CDR2 (germline): SQVTM, ANQGSEA. This CDR3 is built from 13 residues.

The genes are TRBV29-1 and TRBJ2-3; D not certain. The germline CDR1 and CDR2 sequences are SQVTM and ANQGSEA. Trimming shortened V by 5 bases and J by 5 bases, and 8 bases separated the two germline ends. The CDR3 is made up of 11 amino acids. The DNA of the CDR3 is TGCAGCGTTCTCGAAAGAGATACGCAGTATTTT. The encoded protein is CSVLERDTQYF.

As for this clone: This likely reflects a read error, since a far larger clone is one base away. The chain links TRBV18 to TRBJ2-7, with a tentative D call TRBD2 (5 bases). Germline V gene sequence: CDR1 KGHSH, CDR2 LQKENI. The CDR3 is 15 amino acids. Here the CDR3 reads CAGSRVEEAWNEQYF. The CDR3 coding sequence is TGTGCCGGCTCACGGGTTGAGGAGGCCTGGAACGAGCAGTACTTC.

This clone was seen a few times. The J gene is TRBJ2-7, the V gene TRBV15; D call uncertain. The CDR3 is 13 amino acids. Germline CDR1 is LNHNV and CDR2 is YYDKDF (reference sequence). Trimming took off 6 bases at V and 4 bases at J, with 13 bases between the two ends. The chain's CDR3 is CATSGGTKYEQYF. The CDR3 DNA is TGTGCCACCAGTGGCGGAACAAAATACGAGCAGTACTTC.

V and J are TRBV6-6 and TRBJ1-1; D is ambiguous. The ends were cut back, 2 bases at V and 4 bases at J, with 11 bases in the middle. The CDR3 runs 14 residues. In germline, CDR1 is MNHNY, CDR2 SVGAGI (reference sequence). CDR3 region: CASSYPTRSTEAFF. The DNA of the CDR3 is TGTGCCAGCAGTTACCCCACAAGATCCACTGAAGCTTTCTTT.

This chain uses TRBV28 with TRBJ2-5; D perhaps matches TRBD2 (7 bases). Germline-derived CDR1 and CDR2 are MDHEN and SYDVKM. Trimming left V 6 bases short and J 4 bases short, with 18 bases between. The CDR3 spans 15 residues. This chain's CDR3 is CASSSPPGGAETQYF. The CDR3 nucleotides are TGTGCCAGCAGCTCGCCGCCGGGGGGCGCAGAGACCCAGTACTTC.

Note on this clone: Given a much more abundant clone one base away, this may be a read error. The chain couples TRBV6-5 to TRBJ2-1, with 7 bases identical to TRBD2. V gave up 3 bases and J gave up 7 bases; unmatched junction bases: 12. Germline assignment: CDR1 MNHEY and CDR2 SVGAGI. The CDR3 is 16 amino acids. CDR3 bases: TGTGCCAGCAGTTATTGGGGAGCGGGAAATAAAAATGAGCAGTTCTTC. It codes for CASSYWGAGNKNEQFF.

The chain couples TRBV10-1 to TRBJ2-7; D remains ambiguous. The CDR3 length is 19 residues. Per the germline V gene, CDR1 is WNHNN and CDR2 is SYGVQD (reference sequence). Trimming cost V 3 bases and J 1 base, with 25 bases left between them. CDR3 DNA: TGCGCCAGCAGTGAATCATTAGGGCAGAGAACGACCCTATCCTACGAGCAGTACTTC. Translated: CASSESLGQRTTLSYEQYF.

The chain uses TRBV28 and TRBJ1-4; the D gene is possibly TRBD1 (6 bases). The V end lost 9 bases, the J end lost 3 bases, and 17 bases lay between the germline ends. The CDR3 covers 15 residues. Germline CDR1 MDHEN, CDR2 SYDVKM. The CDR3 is CASSVPGEANEKLFF. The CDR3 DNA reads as TGTGCCAGTTCCGTCCCAGGGGAAGCTAATGAAAAACTGTTTTTT. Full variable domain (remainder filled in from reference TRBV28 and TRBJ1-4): DVKVTQSSRYLVKRTGEKVFLECVQDMDHENMFWYRQDPGLGLRLIYFSYDVKMKEKGDIPEGYSVSREKKERFSLILESASTNQTSMYLCASSVPGEANEKLFFGSGTQLSVL.